This T cell receptor beta chain was found in a study of cytomegalovirus exposure and HLA in healthy donors. Study observations and caveats: Fewer N-insertions than the 666-donor mean were reportedly shown by an Asian-associated ancestry cluster in a later analysis. Prior analysis indicated that the majority of TCR beta V segments exhibited productivity approximately 87% or approximately 30% of the time. Sequencing artifact likely explains a cluster of highly shared sequence variants. In a later analysis, most CMV-associated TCR beta chains appeared HLA-restricted.

The CDR3 sequence is 16 residues long. Germline V gene sequence: CDR1 SGHRS, CDR2 YFSETQ. The PCR employed 60 Vbeta primers together with 13 Jbeta primers. Data came from immunoSEQ multiplex PCR; TCRdb stores just in-frame clones and leaves some out. The table includes about 180,000 clones, over 75% detected once. As concerns this clone: Its antigen is unidentified. At one end the junction does not follow the germline gene, possibly because of a read error.

Sequencing input: PBMCs. The sequence was collected from a man between 60 and 75 years old in good health and CMV-seronegative. This chain uses TRBV5-1 with TRBJ1-5; tentatively, D is TRBD1 (6 bases). CDR3 in DNA: TGCGCCAGCAGCTTGCTAGGGGGTTCTAATCCTGAACCCCAGAATTTT. Amino acids: CASSLLGGSNPEPQNF.